The subject of this entry is one T cell receptor (beta chain). The data stem from a study of blood T cell repertoires in COVID-19. Study-wide background: Specimens from acute and convalescent COVID-19 originated in the United States, Italy and Spain.

The V end was cut by 2 bases, the J end by 3 bases, with 17 bases between. The length of the CDR3 is 18 residues. Germline values: CDR1 KGHSH, CDR2 LQKENI. Assay used: immunoSEQ multiplex PCR; TCRdb lists only in-frame clones, some missing. The sample consists of over 400,000 clones, approximately 85% of them appearing once. The sample comprised peripheral blood. The rearrangement joins TRBV18 to TRBJ1-6; D possibly corresponds to TRBD1 (6 bases). This sequence originates from a human donor in a cohort sampled during active COVID-19. The CDR3 protein is CASSPFTVAGDYNSPLHF. CDR3 sequence (DNA): TGTGCCAGCTCACCATTTACTGTGGCAGGGGACTATAATTCACCCCTCCACTTT.